This T cell receptor beta chain came from a study of tissue T cells after allogeneic stem cell transplantation. Comparators were a few non-transplant cancer patients without known GI disease. Autopsy tissues spanned esophagus to rectum, liver, skin, and lymphoid organs including spleen. This clone was seen only a few times. Its antigen remains unknown. Findings and caveats of the study: Across patients, clones rarely overlapped, yet motif clusters were shared tissue-specifically. Within patients, tissue anatomy strongly shaped TCR repertoire composition.

Germline V gene data show CDR1 as SGHAT and CDR2 as FQNNGV. The V end was cut by 4 bases, the J end by 0 bases, with 13 bases between. The CDR3 is 15 residues long. Assay used: immunoSEQ multiplex PCR; TCRdb lists only in-frame clones, some missing. This sample has 5,000 to 6,500 clones, with roughly 67% found just once. The chain recombines TRBV11-2 with TRBJ2-7; a weak D match, TRBD1 (6 bases). This sequence originates from a woman aged 18-55 years with breast cancer. Sample: duodenum tissue, taken at autopsy. As DNA, the CDR3 is TGTGCCAGCAGCTCATGGACAGTGAGCTCCTACGAGCAGTACTTC. Protein sequence: CASSSWTVSSYEQYF.